Below, one TCR beta chain is given with its context. Its antigen is not known. The data belong to a study of cytomegalovirus exposure and HLA in healthy donors. On the study more broadly: In terms of ancestry, the Caucasian-associated cluster contained more than 65% of the approximately 400 genotyped donors.

The PCR employed 60 Vbeta primers together with 13 Jbeta primers. Generated by immunoSEQ multiplex PCR, the TCRdb table keeps only in-frame clones and is missing some. The sample has 150,000 to 200,000 clones; about three quarters are singletons. The V end was cut by 6 bases, the J end by 5 bases, with 16 bases between. Germline lookup yields CDR1 MNHEY and CDR2 SVGAGI. The CDR3 has 15 residues. Whole-study findings and limits: In presence/absence analyses, roughly uniform sequencing depth across donors was assumed.

This chain joins TRBV6-5 and TRBJ1-4; no definite D call. The source is a woman aged 40 to 55 in good health and CMV-seronegative. Material for sequencing was PBMCs. In DNA form, the CDR3 reads TGTGCCAGCAGAACCGCGGGTGAAGGAAATGAAAAACTGTTTTTT. Encoded protein: CASRTAGEGNEKLFF.